This TCR beta chain appears in the sequencing data of a study of metastatic and nonmetastatic thyroid tumors. Overall study context: Comparative analysis of repertoires was undertaken across blood and tumor or nodule tissue obtained from malignant and benign thyroid patients.

Thyroid surgery was performed in patients who had received no treatment beforehand. TCRdb re-analyzed the PCR reads using MiXCR. This sample yields about 11,000 clones, of which about 12% are seen a single time; 10% to 15% belongs to the top ten. The CDR3 totals 16 residues. This clone was recorded many times. This TCR came from a female donor with papillary thyroid cancer or a benign thyroid nodule (not recorded which). Some clones in this sample may be carry-over from other donors' samples. The chain employs TRBV3-2 and TRBJ2-1; the table gives TRBD1 as D, unverified against the DNA. TRBV3-2 is designated a pseudogene. Sequencing was carried out using blood. CDR3 sequence: CASSQKGQLFYNEQFF. CDR3 nucleotide sequence: TGTGCCAGCAGCCAAAAAGGACAGCTCTTCTACAATGAGCAGTTCTTC.